Listed here are 30 T cell receptor beta chains from one sample, sequenced in a study of T cells after posttransplantation cyclophosphamide. Sequencing was performed with immunoSEQ multiplex PCR; in TCRdb, only in-frame clones are kept and a portion is missing. The data show approximately 32,000 clones, 70% to 90% seen once. The sequenced material came from PBMCs. Receptors originate from a woman between 40 and 55 years old with a blood cancer, CMV-positive, and with a related stem cell donor.

This chain connects TRBV4-1 to TRBJ1-1; a possible D gene is TRBD1 (6 bases). This CDR3 comprises 15 residues. V shed 3 bases and J shed 2 bases, with 13 bases lying between them. Germline CDR1 reads MGHRA; CDR2 reads YSYEKL. CDR3 protein: CASSHLGGSNTEAFF. CDR3 nucleotides: TGCGCCAGCAGCCACTTAGGGGGAAGCAACACTGAAGCTTTCTTT.

V gene TRBV7-9 combines with J gene TRBJ1-1; D not resolved. V lost 4 bases and J 2 bases, leaving 8 bases between the germline ends. In germline, CDR1 is SEHNR, CDR2 FQNEAQ (reference sequence). The CDR3 consists of 13 residues. The CDR3 nucleotides are TGTGCCAGCAGCTCAACTAGTAACACTGAAGCTTTCTTT. As protein: CASSSTSNTEAFF. Complete variable domain (other parts from reference TRBV7-9 and TRBJ1-1): DTGVSQNPRHKITKRGQNVTFRCDPISEHNRLYWYRQTLGQGPEFLTYFQNEAQLEKSRLLSDRFSAERPKGSFSTLEIQRTEQGDSAMYLCASSSTSNTEAFFGQGTRLTVV.

V and J are TRBV7-9 and TRBJ2-7, with D possibly matching TRBD2 (6 bases). Trimming left V 1 base short and J 4 bases short, with 11 bases between. The CDR3 consists of 14 residues. The germline V gene encodes CDR1 SEHNR and CDR2 FQNEAQ (reference sequence). The CDR3 sequence is CASSLGGTPYEQYF. The CDR3 nucleotides are TGTGCCAGCAGCTTAGGCGGGACTCCATACGAGCAGTACTTC.

This chain links TRBV4-3 with TRBJ2-2, with D possibly being TRBD1 (6 bases). Trimming shortened V by 0 bases and J by 1 base, and 15 bases separated the two germline ends. The germline gives CDR1 LGHNA, CDR2 YSLEER. The CDR3 sequence is 18 residues long. CDR3 amino acids: CASSQDPGAWGNTGELFF. Here the CDR3 DNA reads TGCGCCAGCAGCCAAGATCCAGGGGCCTGGGGGAACACCGGGGAGCTGTTTTTT.

The chain combines TRBV18 with TRBJ1-3, with TRBD1 matching over 9 bases. V dropped 3 bases and J dropped 4; count of bases not matched to a gene: 7. Germline V gene lookup returns CDR1 KGHSH and CDR2 LQKENI. This CDR3 comprises 16 residues. The CDR3 DNA is TGTGCCAGCTCACCCGGACCGGGACAGGGAGGAAACACCATATATTTT. This gives the protein CASSPGPGQGGNTIYF.

V and J are TRBV6-5 and TRBJ2-1; D is ambiguous. Germline V CDR1 and CDR2: MNHEY, SVGAGI. Trimming shortened V by 6 bases and J by 13 bases, and 16 bases separated the two germline ends. The CDR3 is 12 amino acids. The CDR3 DNA is TGTGCCAGCAGACCCGTGGGCTCACCACAGTTCTTC. This sequence encodes CASRPVGSPQFF.

The chain couples TRBV5-1 to TRBJ2-7; TRBD1 aligns across 8 bases. There are 16 residues in the CDR3. V dropped 0 bases and J dropped 2; count of bases not matched to a gene: 7. Germline V gene data show CDR1 as SGHRS and CDR2 as YFSETQ. CDR3 DNA: TGCGCCAGCAGCTTGGTTTCAGGGGGCAGCACCTACGAGCAGTACTTC. It specifies CASSLVSGGSTYEQYF.

The V and J genes are TRBV28 and TRBJ1-5; tentative D call: TRBD1 (6 bases). The CDR3 runs 16 residues. Trimming stripped 3 bases from V and 0 bases from J, with 12 bases between. Germline lookup yields CDR1 MDHEN and CDR2 SYDVKM. As DNA, the CDR3 is TGTGCCAGCAGTTTTAGGGGACACTATAGCAATCAGCCCCAGCATTTT. It yields the protein CASSFRGHYSNQPQHF.

The chain uses TRBV5-1 and TRBJ2-1; 9 bases map to TRBD2. The length of the CDR3 is 15 residues. Germline loops: CDR1 SGHRS, CDR2 YFSETQ. V lost 0 bases, J lost 3 bases, and 1 base stayed unmatched. The CDR3 loop reads CASSLEAGGYNEQFF. The CDR3 DNA sequence: TGCGCCAGCAGCTTGGAAGCGGGGGGCTACAATGAGCAGTTCTTC.

The genes are TRBV7-2 and TRBJ1-5; D remains unclear. This CDR3 spans 14 amino acids. CDR1 is SGHTA, CDR2 FQGNSA, per germline. V lost 3 bases and J lost 0, with 6 bases in between. DNA of the CDR3: TGTGCCAGCAGCTTCCGCGGTAGCAATCAGCCCCAGCATTTT. As protein: CASSFRGSNQPQHF.

V is TRBV7-8 and J is TRBJ1-2, with 11 bases fitting TRBD1. Per the germline V gene, CDR1 is SGHVS and CDR2 is FQNEAQ. The CDR3 runs to 14 residues. V dropped 5 bases and J dropped 7; count of bases not matched to a gene: 6. The CDR3 region has the DNA TGTGCCAGCAGCCACATTGGGACAGGGGGTGGCTACACCTTC. This sequence encodes CASSHIGTGGGYTF.

The V gene is TRBV7-3, the J gene TRBJ2-1, with 10 bases aligning to TRBD2. This CDR3 is 16 amino acids long. V trimming: 4 bases; J trimming: 4 bases; junction bases outside the gene matches: 7. The germline V gene has CDR1 SGHTA and CDR2 FQGTGA. The DNA for the CDR3 is TGTGCCAGCAGCTCTAGATTAGCGGGGGGATACAATGAGCAGTTCTTC. It specifies CASSSRLAGGYNEQFF.

As for this clone: Other DNA sequences of this sample code for an identical CDR3. The chain employs TRBV20-1 and TRBJ1-2; D is unclear. CDR3 length: 11 amino acids. Germline V gene lookup returns CDR1 DFQATT and CDR2 SNEGSKA (reference sequence). CDR3 coding DNA: TGCAGCGCCCCCTACCTTCCTGGCTACACCTTC. Protein: CSAPYLPGYTF.

In regard to this clone: The junction and the germline gene differ at one end; a read error may be behind it. This chain connects TRBV2 to TRBJ2-7, with 9 bases matching TRBD2. The CDR3 consists of 13 residues. In germline, CDR1 is SNHLY, CDR2 FYNNEI. CDR3 region: CASSEEMAGGRHF. CDR3 bases: TGTGCCAGCAGTGAAGAAATGGCGGGGGGGCGGCACTTC. The full variable domain, its missing parts supplied by reference TRBV2 and TRBJ2-7, is EPEVTQTPSHQVTQMGQEVILRCVPISNHLYFYWYRQILGQKVEFLVSFYNNEISEKSEIFDDQFSVERPDGSNFTLKIRSTKLEDSAMYFCASSEEMAGGRHFGPGTRLTVT.

V and J are TRBV6-5 and TRBJ2-3, with 9 bases matching TRBD2. After removal of 3 bases from V and 5 bases from J, the junction contained 9 bases not matched to a gene. Germline assignment: CDR1 MNHEY and CDR2 SVGAGI. The CDR3 extends over 16 amino acids. The DNA for the CDR3 is TGTGCCAGCAGTTATAGCGGGGGAGCACTTATAGATACGCAGTATTTT. Translation gives CASSYSGGALIDTQYF.

The chain uses TRBV13 and TRBJ1-2, with D hard to call. CDR1 is PRHDT and CDR2 is FYEKMQ in the germline V gene (reference sequence). Trimming cost V 0 bases and J 4 bases, with 12 bases left between them. The CDR3 has 15 amino acids. The CDR3 DNA is TGTGCCAGCAGCTTAGGGACACCGGTAGGCTATGGCTACACCTTC. This encodes CASSLGTPVGYGYTF.

The CDR3 here is CASSPNMGLRGTEAFF. DNA for the CDR3: TGTGCCAGCTCACCAAACATGGGCCTTCGCGGGACTGAAGCTTTCTTT. V gene TRBV18 combines with J gene TRBJ1-1, with D hard to call. V lost 2 bases, J lost 5 bases, and 18 bases lay in between. Per the germline V gene, CDR1 is KGHSH and CDR2 is LQKENI. The CDR3 covers 16 residues.

The rearrangement joins TRBV6-5 to TRBJ1-2; D perhaps matches TRBD1 (5 bases). There are 15 residues in the CDR3. The germline CDR1 and CDR2 sequences are MNHEY and SVGAGI. The V end lost 0 bases, the J end lost 4 bases, and 12 bases lay between the germline ends. The CDR3 nucleotides are TGTGCCAGCAGTTACTCCCCGGCGGGGCGCTATGGCTACACCTTC. It yields the protein CASSYSPAGRYGYTF.

This chain links TRBV7-9 with TRBJ2-7, with TRBD1 identical over 8 bases. Germline V gene sequence: CDR1 SEHNR, CDR2 FQNEAQ (reference sequence). The V gene end was trimmed by 9 bases and the J gene end by 3 bases; junction bases not matched to a gene: 7. The CDR3 runs 13 residues. The chain's CDR3 is CASGNRGSYEQYF. The CDR3, as DNA: TGTGCCAGTGGAAACAGGGGGAGCTACGAGCAGTACTTC.

The genes are TRBV5-4 and TRBJ1-2; perhaps TRBD1 as D (6 bases). From germline, CDR1 is SGHNT and CDR2 YYREEE (reference sequence). The CDR3 loop spans 13 amino acids. The germline V and J ends were trimmed by 4 bases and 2 bases, with 9 bases remaining between them. CDR3 loop: CASSPQGNYGYTF. The CDR3 DNA reads as TGTGCCAGCAGCCCTCAGGGGAACTATGGCTACACCTTC.

V usage is TRBV9 and J usage is TRBJ2-7; TRBD2 aligns across 13 bases. Germline lookup yields CDR1 SGDLS and CDR2 YYNGEE. CDR3 length: 18 amino acids. Unmatched junction bases numbered 10, after V lost 4 bases and J lost 0 bases. Here the CDR3 reads CASSPRTSGGPLSYEQYF. The CDR3 coding sequence is TGTGCCAGCAGCCCTCGGACTAGCGGGGGCCCCCTCTCCTACGAGCAGTACTTC.

This clone turned up a few times. The chain joins TRBV2 to TRBJ2-4; no clear D gene. Trimming pared 6 bases from V and 6 bases from J, leaving 6 bases between. The V gene's germline CDR1 is SNHLY and CDR2 FYNNEI. The CDR3 is 11 residues long. CDR3 amino acids: CASSVSNIQYF. CDR3 bases: TGTGCCAGCAGCGTCTCAAACATTCAGTACTTC. Full variable domain (rest looked up from reference TRBV2 and TRBJ2-4): EPEVTQTPSHQVTQMGQEVILRCVPISNHLYFYWYRQILGQKVEFLVSFYNNEISEKSEIFDDQFSVERPDGSNFTLKIRSTKLEDSAMYFCASSVSNIQYFGAGTRLSVL.

The chain recombines TRBV29-1 with TRBJ1-2; no firm D call. In germline, CDR1 is SQVTM, CDR2 ANQGSEA. Between the trimmed V and J ends, which lost 4 bases and 4 bases, there was a span of 7 bases. The CDR3 consists of 11 residues. The CDR3 DNA sequence: TGCAGCGTTGGTAACAGCTATGGCTACACCTTC. Its translation is CSVGNSYGYTF.

In this sample, this clone turned up once. This rearrangement joins TRBV9 to TRBJ1-3, with no clear D. Germline V lookup: CDR1 SGDLS, CDR2 YYNGEE. The CDR3 is made up of 11 amino acids. Trimming removed 2 bases at V and 14 bases at J, with 11 bases between. DNA of the CDR3: TGTGCCAGCAGCGTCGGGTCGCGGTTATATTTT. As protein: CASSVGSRLYF. The variable domain in full, with the rest retrieved from reference TRBV9 and TRBJ1-3, is DSGVTQTPKHLITATGQRVTLRCSPRSGDLSVYWYQQSLDQGLQFLIQYYNGEERAKGNILERFSAQQFPDLHSELNLSSLELGDSALYFCASSVGSRLYFGEGSWLTVV.

The CDR3 DNA sequence: TGTGCCAGCAGTGGCTGGTTCGGGGTCAACACTGAAGCTTTCTTT. Translating it yields CASSGWFGVNTEAFF. The chain combines TRBV6-5 with TRBJ1-1; D remains ambiguous. Trimming stripped 5 bases from V and 2 bases from J, with 15 bases between. The CDR3 is 15 amino acids. Germline loops: CDR1 MNHEY, CDR2 SVGAGI.

The chain employs TRBV4-2 and TRBJ1-1; D gene ambiguous. The CDR3 contains 16 residues. Trimming removed 1 base from V and 1 base from J, with 13 bases in between. Germline CDR1 reads LGHNA; CDR2 reads YNFKEQ. This CDR3 is CASSQGAGSKNTEAFF. In DNA form, the CDR3 reads TGTGCCAGCAGCCAAGGGGCGGGCAGTAAGAACACTGAAGCTTTCTTT.

V is TRBV13 and J is TRBJ1-1; TRBD1 agrees at 10 bases. Germline loops: CDR1 PRHDT, CDR2 FYEKMQ (reference sequence). Trimming at V came to 4 bases and at J to 6 bases, leaving 8 bases not matched to a gene. The CDR3 is 15 amino acids. The CDR3 DNA reads as TGTGCCAGCAGCTCGGACAGGGGGATGTACGCTGAAGCTTTCTTT. Its translation is CASSSDRGMYAEAFF.

V is TRBV28 and J is TRBJ1-3; D uncertain. The germline gives CDR1 MDHEN, CDR2 SYDVKM. V shed 6 bases and J shed 2 bases, with 14 bases lying between them. The CDR3 contains 15 residues. CDR3 amino acids: CASSFLVGAGNTIYF. CDR3 bases: TGTGCCAGCAGCTTCCTGGTCGGAGCTGGAAACACCATATATTTT.

The rearrangement links TRBV11-2 to TRBJ2-1; TRBD1 agrees at 8 bases. The germline CDR1 and CDR2 sequences are SGHAT and FQNNGV. J gave up 2 bases and V 5 bases, and 5 bases lay outside the gene matches. The CDR3 length is 15 residues. The CDR3 sequence: CASSHDRGPYNEQFF. Written as DNA, the CDR3 is TGTGCCAGCAGCCATGACAGGGGTCCCTACAATGAGCAGTTCTTC.

This clone appeared a few times. The J gene is TRBJ1-6, the V gene TRBV27; weak D call: TRBD1 (5 bases). The V gene lost 2 bases and the J gene lost 9 bases, with 8 bases spanning the gap. This CDR3 has 13 amino acids. In germline, CDR1 is MNHEY, CDR2 SMNVEV (reference sequence). In DNA form, the CDR3 reads TGTGCCAGCAGTTTAGGGAGGGGTTCACCCCTCCACTTT. Translated: CASSLGRGSPLHF.